This T cell receptor beta chain was identified during a study of Ad26.COV2.S vaccination and SARS-CoV-2 variants. Treatment denoted: around 19 received Ad26.COV2.S at low or high dose, single or two shots; about five received placebo; per-sample allocation not given. Specimens were obtained on day 63 following the first vaccine or placebo injection. Method: immunoSEQ multiplex PCR; TCRdb's copy keeps in-frame clones and lacks some. The sample contains about 320,000 clones, 90% of which appear only once. V gave up 8 bases and J gave up 2 bases, with 11 bases separating them. There are 13 residues in the CDR3.

Sequencing was performed on peripheral blood, taken in a trial of Ad26.COV2.S vaccine versus placebo. The chain joins TRBV12-3 or TRBV12-4 to TRBJ2-3, with D hard to call. The source of this sequence is a person aged 18-65 years who received the Ad26.COV2.S COVID-19 vaccine or a placebo. CDR3 in DNA: TGTGCCAGCTTCCGATCCGCCACAGATACGCAGTATTTT. Protein sequence: CASFRSATDTQYF.